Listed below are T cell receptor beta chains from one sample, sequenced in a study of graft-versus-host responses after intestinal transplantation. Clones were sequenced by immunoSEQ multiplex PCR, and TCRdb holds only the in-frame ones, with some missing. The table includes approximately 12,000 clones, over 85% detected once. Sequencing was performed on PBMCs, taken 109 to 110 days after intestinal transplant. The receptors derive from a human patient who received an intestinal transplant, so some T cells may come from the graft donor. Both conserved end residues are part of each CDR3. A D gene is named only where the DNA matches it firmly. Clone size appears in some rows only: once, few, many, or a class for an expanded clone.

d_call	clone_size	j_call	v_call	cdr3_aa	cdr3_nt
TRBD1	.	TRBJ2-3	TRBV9	CASSGDRGLLDTQYF	TGTGCCAGCAGCGGCGACAGGGGGCTTTTAGATACGCAGTATTTT
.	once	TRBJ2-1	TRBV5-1	CASSLDIRLGNEQFF	TGCGCCAGCAGCTTGGACATCCGTCTTGGCAATGAGCAGTTCTTC
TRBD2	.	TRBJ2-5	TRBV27	CASSLGSSGRGETQYF	TGTGCCAGCAGTTTAGGGTCTAGCGGGAGGGGAGAGACCCAGTACTTC
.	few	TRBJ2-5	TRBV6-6	CASSYGLGYQETQYF	TGTGCCAGCAGTTACGGGCTGGGGTACCAAGAGACCCAGTACTTC
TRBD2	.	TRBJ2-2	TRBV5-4	CASSRGLAGGYTGELFF	TGTGCCAGCAGCCGGGGACTAGCGGGAGGTTACACCGGGGAGCTGTTTTTT
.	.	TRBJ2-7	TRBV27	CTSSFSQESPYEQYF	TGTACCAGCAGTTTTTCGCAGGAAAGCCCCTACGAGCAGTACTTC
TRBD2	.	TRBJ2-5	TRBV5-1	CASSAMGEGDKPQETQYF	TGCGCCAGCAGCGCTATGGGGGAGGGCGATAAACCCCAAGAGACCCAGTACTTC
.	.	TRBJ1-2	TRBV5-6	CASSWLDPITDTVNYGYTF	TGTGCCAGCAGCTGGCTGGACCCGATTACCGATACTGTTAACTATGGCTACACCTTC
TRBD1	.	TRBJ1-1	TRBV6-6	CASSYSDRATEAFF	TGTGCCAGCAGTTACTCCGACAGGGCCACTGAAGCTTTCTTT
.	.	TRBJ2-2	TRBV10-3	CAISERRLGGVDTGELFF	TGTGCCATCAGTGAACGAAGATTAGGAGGCGTCGACACCGGGGAGCTGTTTTTT
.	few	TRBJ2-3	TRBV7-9	CASSLGGRTQYF	TGTGCCAGCAGCCTCGGAGGGAGAACGCAGTATTTT
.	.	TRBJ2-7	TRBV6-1	CASKVNRDEQYF	TGTGCCAGCAAGGTAAATCGAGACGAGCAGTACTTC